These T cell receptor beta chains were read from a single sample in a study of human T cells and chemical hapten exposure. TCRdb itself ran the RACE reads through MiXCR, one entry per CDR3 protein. Among tens of thousands of distinct CDR3 sequences listed, 10% were seen once. Source: whole blood, taken in connection with sensitization to the hapten diphenylcyclopropenone (DPC). The origin of the receptors is a woman aged 45 to 65 with alopecia areata. Some clones in this sample may be carry-over from other donors' samples. Both conserved end residues are part of each CDR3. A D gene is named only where the DNA matches it firmly. Part of the rows lack a size; the others show once, few, many or a class for expanded clones.

J gene | clone size | D gene | V gene | CDR3 DNA | CDR3 protein
TRBJ2-2 | NA | TRBD2 | TRBV6-6 | TGTGCCACTAGCGGGGCGAACACCGGGGAGCTGTTTTTT | CATSGANTGELFF
TRBJ2-1 | few | TRBD1 | TRBV11-2 | TGTGCCAGCAGCGTCTCACCGGGACAGATAGAGCAGTTCTTC | CASSVSPGQIEQFF
TRBJ2-4 | many | TRBD2 | TRBV2 | TGTGCCACCTACGGGACTATCGGTGACATTCAGTACTTC | CATYGTIGDIQYF
TRBJ2-1 | many | NA | TRBV5-1 | TGCGCCAGCAGGGTGGAGGGTGGTGAGCAGTTCTTC | CASRVEGGEQFF
TRBJ1-1 | few | NA | TRBV6-4 | TGTGCCAGCAGACAAGCTGGGAGCACTGAAGCTTTCTTT | CASRQAGSTEAFF
TRBJ1-1 | many | NA | TRBV19 | TGTGCCAGTAATATTGGTGATGTTAACACTGAAGCTTTCTTT | CASNIGDVNTEAFF
TRBJ2-2 | many | TRBD1 | TRBV7-9 | TGTGCCAGCAGCTCCCAGACAGGGGGAATTCACACCGGGGAGCTGTTTTTT | CASSSQTGGIHTGELFF
TRBJ2-2 | few | NA | TRBV30 | TGTGCCTGGATGGGGACATCAGCCGGGGAGCTGTTTTTT | CAWMGTSAGELFF
TRBJ1-2 | many | NA | TRBV29-1 | TGCAGCGTGGGCAACCTCGGAGGTGGCTACACCTTC | CSVGNLGGGYTF
TRBJ1-1 | many | NA | TRBV6-2/TRBV6-3 | TGTGCCAGCAGTTACCCCCGAACTGAAGCTTTCTTT | CASSYPRTEAFF
TRBJ2-1 | few | NA | TRBV24-1 | TGTGCCACCAGTGATTTCAGGGACTCCTACAATGAGCAGTTCTTC | CATSDFRDSYNEQFF
TRBJ2-6 | few | TRBD1 | TRBV13 | TGTGCCAGCAGCTTAAAGAAATGGTCGGGGACAGGGAAGCTGGGGGCCAACGTCCTGACTTTC | CASSLKKWSGTGKLGANVLTF
TRBJ2-7 | many | NA | TRBV27 | TGTGCCAGCAGTCTTGGATCCTTCGCCTACGAGCAGTACTTC | CASSLGSFAYEQYF
TRBJ1-1 | many | NA | TRBV29-1 | TGCAGCGTTGGATGGTCGAACACTGAAGCTTTCTTT | CSVGWSNTEAFF
TRBJ1-5 | few | TRBD1 | TRBV20-1 | TGCAGTGCTAGAGCGACAGGGGGAGCCCACAATCAGCCCCAGCATTTT | CSARATGGAHNQPQHF
TRBJ1-1 | many | NA | TRBV4-2 | TGTGCCAGCAGCCCAACTTCCGACAGAGAAGCTTTCTTT | CASSPTSDREAFF
TRBJ2-1 | NA | NA | TRBV19 | TGTGCCAGTAGTAGGAACCCGACAGAGGTCTACAATGAGCAGTTCTTC | CASSRNPTEVYNEQFF
TRBJ1-1 | NA | NA | TRBV3-1 | TGTGCCAGCAGCCAAGGGACGTACTTTGAAGCTTTCTTT | CASSQGTYFEAFF
TRBJ2-2 | NA | NA | TRBV12-3/TRBV12-4 | TGTGCCAGCAGTAAATTAGGGGAGCTGTTTTTT | CASSKLGELFF
TRBJ2-7 | few | NA | TRBV3-1 | TGTGCCAGCAGCCGCCGGACTAAGTCCTACGAGCAGTACTTC | CASSRRTKSYEQYF
TRBJ1-4 | few | NA | TRBV19 | TGTGCCAGTAGTTGGGGAAGGAACGAAAAACTGTTTTTT | CASSWGRNEKLFF
TRBJ2-7 | many | TRBD1 | TRBV20-1 | TGCAGTGCTGGCGGACAGGGTAGCTCCTACGAGCAGTACTTC | CSAGGQGSSYEQYF
TRBJ2-2 | many | TRBD2 | TRBV28 | TGTGCCAGCACCCGCAGTTGGGTAGCGGGAGGACCGCACGGGGAGCTGTTTTTT | CASTRSWVAGGPHGELFF
TRBJ2-5 | few | NA | TRBV11-2 | TGTGCCAGCAGCCGGGACAAAGAGACCCAGTACTTC | CASSRDKETQYF